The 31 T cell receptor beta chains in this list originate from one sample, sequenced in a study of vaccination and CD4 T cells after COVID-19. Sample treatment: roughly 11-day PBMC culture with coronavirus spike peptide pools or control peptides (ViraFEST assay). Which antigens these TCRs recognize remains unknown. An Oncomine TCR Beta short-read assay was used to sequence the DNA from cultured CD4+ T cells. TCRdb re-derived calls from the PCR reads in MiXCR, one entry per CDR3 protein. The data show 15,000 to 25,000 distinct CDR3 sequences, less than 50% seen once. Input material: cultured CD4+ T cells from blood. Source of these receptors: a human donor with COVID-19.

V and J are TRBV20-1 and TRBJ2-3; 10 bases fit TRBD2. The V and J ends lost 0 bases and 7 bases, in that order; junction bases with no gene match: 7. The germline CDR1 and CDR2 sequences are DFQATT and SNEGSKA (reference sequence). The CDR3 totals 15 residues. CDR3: CSARESLAGKYTQYF. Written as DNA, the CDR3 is TGCAGTGCTAGAGAGTCACTAGCGGGGAAGTATACGCAGTATTTT.

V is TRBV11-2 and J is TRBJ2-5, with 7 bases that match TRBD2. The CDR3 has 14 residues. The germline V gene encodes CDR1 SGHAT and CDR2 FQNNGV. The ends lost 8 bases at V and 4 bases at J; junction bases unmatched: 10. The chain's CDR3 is CASLSGRVGETQYF. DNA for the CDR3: TGTGCCAGCCTGTCGGGGAGGGTGGGAGAGACCCAGTACTTC.

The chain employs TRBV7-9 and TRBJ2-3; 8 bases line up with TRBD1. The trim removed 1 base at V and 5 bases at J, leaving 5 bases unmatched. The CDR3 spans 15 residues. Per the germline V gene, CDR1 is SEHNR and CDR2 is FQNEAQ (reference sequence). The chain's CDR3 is CASSLGQGAGDTQYF. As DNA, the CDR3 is TGTGCCAGCAGCTTAGGGCAGGGGGCAGGAGATACGCAGTATTTT.

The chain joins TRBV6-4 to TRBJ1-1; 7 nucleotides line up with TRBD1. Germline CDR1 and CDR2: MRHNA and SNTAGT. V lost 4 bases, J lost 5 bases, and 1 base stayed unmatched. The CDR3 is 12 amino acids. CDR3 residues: CASSGQGTEAFF. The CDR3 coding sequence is TGTGCCAGCAGTGGACAGGGTACTGAAGCTTTCTTT.

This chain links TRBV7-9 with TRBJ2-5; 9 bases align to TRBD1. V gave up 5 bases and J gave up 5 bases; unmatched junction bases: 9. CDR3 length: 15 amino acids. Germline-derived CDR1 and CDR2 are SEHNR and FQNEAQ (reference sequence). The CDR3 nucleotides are TGTGCCAGCAGCGGGGTACAGGGGGCGAGTGAGACCCAGTACTTC. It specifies CASSGVQGASETQYF.

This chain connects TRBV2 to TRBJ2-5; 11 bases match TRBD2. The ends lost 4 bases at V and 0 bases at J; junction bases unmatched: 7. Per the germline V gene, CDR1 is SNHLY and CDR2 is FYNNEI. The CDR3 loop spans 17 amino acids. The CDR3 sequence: CASSGGTSGRYQETQYF. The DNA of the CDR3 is TGTGCCAGCAGTGGGGGAACTAGCGGGAGATACCAAGAGACCCAGTACTTC.

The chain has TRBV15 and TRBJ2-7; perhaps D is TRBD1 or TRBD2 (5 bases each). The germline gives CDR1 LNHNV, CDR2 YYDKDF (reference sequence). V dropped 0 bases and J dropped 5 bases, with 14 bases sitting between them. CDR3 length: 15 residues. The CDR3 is CATSRDGTLANEQYF. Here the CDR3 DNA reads TGTGCCACCAGCAGAGACGGGACCCTTGCGAACGAGCAGTACTTC.

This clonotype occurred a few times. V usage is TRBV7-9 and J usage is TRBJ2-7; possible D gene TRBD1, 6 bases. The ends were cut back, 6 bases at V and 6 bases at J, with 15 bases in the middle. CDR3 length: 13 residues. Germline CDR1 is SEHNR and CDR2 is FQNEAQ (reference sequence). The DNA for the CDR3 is TGTGCCAGCAGTCAACAGGGTACGGGCGAGCAGTACTTC. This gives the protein CASSQQGTGEQYF. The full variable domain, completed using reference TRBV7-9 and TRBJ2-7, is DTGVSQNPRHKITKRGQNVTFRCDPISEHNRLYWYRQTLGQGPEFLTYFQNEAQLEKSRLLSDRFSAERPKGSFSTLEIQRTEQGDSAMYLCASSQQGTGEQYFGPGTRLTVT.

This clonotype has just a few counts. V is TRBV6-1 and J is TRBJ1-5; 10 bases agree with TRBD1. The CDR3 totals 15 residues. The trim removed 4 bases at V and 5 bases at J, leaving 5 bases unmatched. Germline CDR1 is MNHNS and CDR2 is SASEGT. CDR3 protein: CASSARGQGHQPQHF. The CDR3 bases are TGTGCCAGCAGTGCTCGGGGACAGGGGCATCAGCCCCAGCATTTT.

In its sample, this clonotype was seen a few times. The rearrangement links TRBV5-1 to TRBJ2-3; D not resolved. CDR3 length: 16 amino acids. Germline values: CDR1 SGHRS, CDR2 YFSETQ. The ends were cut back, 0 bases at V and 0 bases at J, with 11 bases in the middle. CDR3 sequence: CASSLGADASTDTQYF. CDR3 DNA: TGCGCCAGCAGCTTGGGTGCGGATGCTAGCACAGATACGCAGTATTTT.

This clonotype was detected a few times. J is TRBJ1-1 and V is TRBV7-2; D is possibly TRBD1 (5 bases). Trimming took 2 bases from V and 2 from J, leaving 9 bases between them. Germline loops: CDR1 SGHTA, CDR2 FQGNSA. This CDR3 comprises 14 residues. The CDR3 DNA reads TGTGCCAGCAGCTTACGGACATTAAACACTGAAGCTTTCTTT. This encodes CASSLRTLNTEAFF.

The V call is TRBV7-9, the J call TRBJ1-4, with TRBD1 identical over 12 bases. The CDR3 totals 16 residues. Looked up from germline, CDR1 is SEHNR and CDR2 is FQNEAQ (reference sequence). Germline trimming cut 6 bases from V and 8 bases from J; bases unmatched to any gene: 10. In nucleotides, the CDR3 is TGTGCCAGCAGTCCTAGGGGGACAGGGGGCGAAGAAAAACTGTTTTTT. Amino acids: CASSPRGTGGEEKLFF.

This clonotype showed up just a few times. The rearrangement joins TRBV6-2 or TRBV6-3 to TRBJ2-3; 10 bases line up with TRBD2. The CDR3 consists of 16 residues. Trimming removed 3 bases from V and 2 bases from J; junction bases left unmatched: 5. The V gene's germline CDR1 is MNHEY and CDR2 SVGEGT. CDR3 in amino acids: CASSYRSGGDTDTQYF. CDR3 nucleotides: TGTGCCAGCAGTTATAGGAGCGGGGGGGACACAGATACGCAGTATTTT.

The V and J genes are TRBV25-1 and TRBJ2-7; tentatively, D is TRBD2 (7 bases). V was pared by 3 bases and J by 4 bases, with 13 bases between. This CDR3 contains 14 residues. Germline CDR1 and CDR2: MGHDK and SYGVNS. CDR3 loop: CASSDGGGWYEQYF. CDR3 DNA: TGTGCCAGCAGTGATGGGGGGGGCTGGTACGAGCAGTACTTC.

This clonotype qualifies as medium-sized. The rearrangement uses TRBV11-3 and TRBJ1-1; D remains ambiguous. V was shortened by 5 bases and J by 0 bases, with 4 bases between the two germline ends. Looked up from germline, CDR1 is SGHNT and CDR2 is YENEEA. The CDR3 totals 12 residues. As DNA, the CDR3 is TGTGCCAGCAGCCCAGTGAACACTGAAGCTTTCTTT. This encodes CASSPVNTEAFF.

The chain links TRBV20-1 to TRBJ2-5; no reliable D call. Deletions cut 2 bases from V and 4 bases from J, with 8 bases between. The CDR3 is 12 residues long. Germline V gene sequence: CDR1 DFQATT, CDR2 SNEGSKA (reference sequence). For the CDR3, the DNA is TGCAGTGCTAGAAGGGTACCAGAGACCCAGTACTTC. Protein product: CSARRVPETQYF.

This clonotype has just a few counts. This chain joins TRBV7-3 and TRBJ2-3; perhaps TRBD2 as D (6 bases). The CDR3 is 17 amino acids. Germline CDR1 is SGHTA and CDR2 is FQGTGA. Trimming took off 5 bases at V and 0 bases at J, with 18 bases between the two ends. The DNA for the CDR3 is TGTGCCAGCAGCCAGGGTCGGCGGGGTTCTAGCACAGATACGCAGTATTTT. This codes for CASSQGRRGSSTDTQYF.

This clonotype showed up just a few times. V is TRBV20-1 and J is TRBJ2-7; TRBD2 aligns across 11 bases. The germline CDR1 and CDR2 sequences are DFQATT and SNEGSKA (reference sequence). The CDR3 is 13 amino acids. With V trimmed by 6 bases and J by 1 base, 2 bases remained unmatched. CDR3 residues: CSARLAGSYEQYF. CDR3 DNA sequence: TGCAGTGCCCGACTAGCGGGGTCCTACGAGCAGTACTTC.

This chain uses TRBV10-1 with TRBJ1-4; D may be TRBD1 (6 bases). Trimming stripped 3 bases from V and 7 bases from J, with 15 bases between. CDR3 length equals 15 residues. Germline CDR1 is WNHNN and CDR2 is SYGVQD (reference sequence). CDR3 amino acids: CASSEETGFGEKLFF. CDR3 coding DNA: TGCGCCAGCAGTGAAGAAACAGGGTTCGGTGAAAAACTGTTTTTT.

Here the CDR3 reads CASSLGSGDYGYTF. The CDR3 DNA reads as TGTGCCAGCAGCTTAGGGTCAGGGGACTATGGCTACACCTTC. The V gene is TRBV7-2, the J gene TRBJ1-2; a weak D match, TRBD1 (6 bases). The CDR3 is 14 residues long. V lost 1 base and J lost 3, with 9 bases in between. In germline, CDR1 is SGHTA, CDR2 FQGNSA.

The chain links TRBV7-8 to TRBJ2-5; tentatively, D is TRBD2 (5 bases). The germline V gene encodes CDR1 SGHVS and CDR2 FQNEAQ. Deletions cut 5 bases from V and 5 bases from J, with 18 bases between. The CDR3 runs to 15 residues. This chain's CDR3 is CASSPSTQRGETQYF. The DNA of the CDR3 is TGTGCCAGCAGCCCCTCCACCCAACGGGGTGAGACCCAGTACTTC.

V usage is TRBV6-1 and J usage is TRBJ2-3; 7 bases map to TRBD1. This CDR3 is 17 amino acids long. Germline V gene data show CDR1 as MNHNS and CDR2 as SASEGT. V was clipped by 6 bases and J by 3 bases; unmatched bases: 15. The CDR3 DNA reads TGTGCCAGCAGACAGAAAAGACAGGGAATTAGGACAGATACGCAGTATTTT. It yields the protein CASRQKRQGIRTDTQYF.

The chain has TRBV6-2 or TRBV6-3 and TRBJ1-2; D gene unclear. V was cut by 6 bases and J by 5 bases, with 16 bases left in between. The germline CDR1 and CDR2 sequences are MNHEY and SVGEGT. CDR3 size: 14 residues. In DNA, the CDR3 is TGTGCCAGCAGCCCCGTTGGAGGTTTATATGGCTACACCTTC. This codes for CASSPVGGLYGYTF.

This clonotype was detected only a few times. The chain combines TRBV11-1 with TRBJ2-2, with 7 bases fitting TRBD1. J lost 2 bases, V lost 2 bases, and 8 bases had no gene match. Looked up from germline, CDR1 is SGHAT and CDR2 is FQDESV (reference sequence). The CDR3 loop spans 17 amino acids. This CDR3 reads CASSLTGTALNTGELFF. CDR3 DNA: TGTGCCAGCAGCTTAACCGGGACAGCCTTAAACACCGGGGAGCTGTTTTTT.

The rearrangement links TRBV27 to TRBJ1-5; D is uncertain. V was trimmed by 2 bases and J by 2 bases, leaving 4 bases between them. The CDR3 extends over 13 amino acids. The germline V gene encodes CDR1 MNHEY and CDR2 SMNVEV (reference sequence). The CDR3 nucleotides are TGTGCCAGCAGTTTAATGGGCAATCAGCCCCAGCATTTT. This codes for CASSLMGNQPQHF.

CDR3 sequence: CASSQEVGKTGTGLSRETQYF. The CDR3 coding sequence is TGTGCCAGCAGCCAAGAGGTGGGAAAGACCGGGACAGGACTCTCCCGAGAGACCCAGTACTTC. The chain is built from TRBV14 and TRBJ2-5, with 8 nucleotides matching TRBD1. CDR1 and CDR2 (germline): SGHDN, FVKESK. V dropped 0 bases and J dropped 4; count of bases not matched to a gene: 22. The CDR3 length is 21 residues.

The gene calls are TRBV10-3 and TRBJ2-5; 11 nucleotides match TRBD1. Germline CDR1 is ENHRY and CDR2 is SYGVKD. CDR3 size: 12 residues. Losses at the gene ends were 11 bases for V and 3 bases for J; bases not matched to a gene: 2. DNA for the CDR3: TGTGCCGCGGGACAGGGGGAAGAGACCCAGTACTTC. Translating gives CAAGQGEETQYF.

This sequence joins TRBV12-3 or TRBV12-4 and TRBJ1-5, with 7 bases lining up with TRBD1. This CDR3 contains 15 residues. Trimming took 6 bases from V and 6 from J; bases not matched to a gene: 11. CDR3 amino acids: CASSRNRGHSQPQHF. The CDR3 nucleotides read TGTGCCAGCAGCCGAAACAGGGGTCACAGTCAGCCCCAGCATTTT.

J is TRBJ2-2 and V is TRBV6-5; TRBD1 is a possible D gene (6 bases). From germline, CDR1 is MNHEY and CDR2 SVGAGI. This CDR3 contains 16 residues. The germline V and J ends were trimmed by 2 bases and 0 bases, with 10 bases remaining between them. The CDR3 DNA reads TGTGCCAGCAGTTACGGAGGACAGACGAACACCGGGGAGCTGTTTTTT. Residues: CASSYGGQTNTGELFF.

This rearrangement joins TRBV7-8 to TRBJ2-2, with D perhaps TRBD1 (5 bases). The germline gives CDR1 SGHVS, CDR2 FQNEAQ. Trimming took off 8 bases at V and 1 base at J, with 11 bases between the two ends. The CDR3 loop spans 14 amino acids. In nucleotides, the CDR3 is TGTGCCAGCTTCTACGGACAGAACACCGGGGAGCTGTTTTTT. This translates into CASFYGQNTGELFF.

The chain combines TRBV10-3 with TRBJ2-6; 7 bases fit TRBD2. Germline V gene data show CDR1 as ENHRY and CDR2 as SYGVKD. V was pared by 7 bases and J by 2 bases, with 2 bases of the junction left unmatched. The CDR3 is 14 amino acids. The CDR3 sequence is CAITTSPGANVLTF. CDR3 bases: TGTGCCATCACGACTAGCCCTGGGGCCAACGTCCTGACTTTC.